These T cell receptor beta chains were read from a single sample in a study of human CD8 memory T cell subsets. Using the 5' RACE reads, TCRdb records one entry per CDR3 protein without DNA. Its table lists about 6,900 distinct CDR3 sequences. Material for sequencing was CD8+ T cells from PBMCs. These receptors all stem from a human donor in good health. The CDR3 runs from the conserved cysteine through the conserved F or W. Rows may omit the clone size; those that give it use once, few, many or a size class.

v_gene: TRBV20-1; len: 12; abundance: .; j_gene: TRBJ1-2; CDR3aa: CSAPGQFYGYTF
v_gene: TRBV30; len: 15; abundance: .; j_gene: TRBJ2-7; CDR3aa: CAWSWRGPDPYEQYF
v_gene: TRBV29-1; len: 12; abundance: .; j_gene: TRBJ1-2; CDR3aa: CSVEEGAKGYTF
v_gene: TRBV4-1; len: 17; abundance: .; j_gene: TRBJ2-1; CDR3aa: CASSQEPKYYSYNEQFF
v_gene: TRBV9; len: 14; abundance: .; j_gene: TRBJ2-7; CDR3aa: CASSVVGQGDEQYF
v_gene: TRBV2; len: 17; abundance: medium-sized; j_gene: TRBJ1-6; CDR3aa: CASSDILGSSYNSPLHF
v_gene: TRBV27; len: 14; abundance: .; j_gene: TRBJ1-5; CDR3aa: CASSYRGSNQPQHF
v_gene: TRBV7-8; len: 16; abundance: medium-sized; j_gene: TRBJ1-5; CDR3aa: CASSLEPGQGGQPQHF
v_gene: TRBV30; len: 13; abundance: medium-sized; j_gene: TRBJ1-1; CDR3aa: CAWSMSQDTEAFF
v_gene: TRBV7-8; len: 16; abundance: .; j_gene: TRBJ2-1; CDR3aa: CASSFKGTGGLGEQFF
v_gene: TRBV15; len: 12; abundance: .; j_gene: TRBJ2-5; CDR3aa: CATSAPGAAQYF
v_gene: TRBV5-6; len: 16; abundance: .; j_gene: TRBJ2-5; CDR3aa: CASSPAQGQVQETQYF
v_gene: TRBV25-1; len: 11; abundance: .; j_gene: TRBJ2-7; CDR3aa: CASTLGGEQYF
v_gene: TRBV25-1; len: 12; abundance: .; j_gene: TRBJ2-7; CDR3aa: CASIKERGEQYF
v_gene: TRBV12-3/TRBV12-4; len: 14; abundance: .; j_gene: TRBJ2-6; CDR3aa: CASVGPSGANVLTF
v_gene: TRBV28; len: 13; abundance: large; j_gene: TRBJ1-2; CDR3aa: CASSLSGTPGYTF
v_gene: TRBV29-1; len: 14; abundance: .; j_gene: TRBJ1-1; CDR3aa: CSVRGGRINTEAFF
v_gene: TRBV29-1; len: 13; abundance: .; j_gene: TRBJ2-7; CDR3aa: CSVEGDGPYEQYF
v_gene: TRBV28; len: 16; abundance: .; j_gene: TRBJ1-3; CDR3aa: CASSAITGNSGNTIYF
v_gene: TRBV29-1; len: 11; abundance: .; j_gene: TRBJ2-7; CDR3aa: CSVEGPGEQYF
v_gene: TRBV19; len: 12; abundance: medium-sized; j_gene: TRBJ1-1; CDR3aa: CASLTGRAEAFF
v_gene: TRBV9; len: 14; abundance: .; j_gene: TRBJ2-7; CDR3aa: CASSVLDRAGEQYF
v_gene: TRBV7-2; len: 14; abundance: .; j_gene: TRBJ2-5; CDR3aa: CASSLNQGLGTQYF
v_gene: TRBV11-2; len: 15; abundance: hyperexpanded; j_gene: TRBJ2-7; CDR3aa: CASSPMGGNSYEQYF
v_gene: TRBV20-1; len: 14; abundance: .; j_gene: TRBJ2-7; CDR3aa: CSASLGRATYEQYF
v_gene: TRBV27; len: 13; abundance: .; j_gene: TRBJ2-7; CDR3aa: CASSFTGSYEQYF
v_gene: TRBV28; len: 16; abundance: .; j_gene: TRBJ2-3; CDR3aa: CASSLFGSAETDTQYF
v_gene: TRBV29-1; len: 15; abundance: .; j_gene: TRBJ2-1; CDR3aa: CSVPPGQGAYNEQFF
v_gene: TRBV27; len: 14; abundance: medium-sized; j_gene: TRBJ2-2; CDR3aa: CASKTGVLTGELFF
v_gene: TRBV9; len: 16; abundance: .; j_gene: TRBJ1-4; CDR3aa: CASSEEGGGAGEKLFF
v_gene: TRBV18; len: 15; abundance: .; j_gene: TRBJ2-1; CDR3aa: CASSPVAGGYNEQFF
v_gene: TRBV11-2; len: 15; abundance: medium-sized; j_gene: TRBJ2-1; CDR3aa: CASRLTGQGMDEQFF
v_gene: TRBV27; len: 15; abundance: .; j_gene: TRBJ2-7; CDR3aa: CASSSGHAISYEQYF
v_gene: TRBV29-1; len: 12; abundance: medium-sized; j_gene: TRBJ1-1; CDR3aa: CSVANQGTEAFF
v_gene: TRBV14; len: 14; abundance: .; j_gene: TRBJ2-2; CDR3aa: CASSQALKTGELFF
v_gene: TRBV7-3; len: 15; abundance: .; j_gene: TRBJ2-1; CDR3aa: CASSLEGRGVDEQFF
v_gene: TRBV20-1; len: 16; abundance: .; j_gene: TRBJ2-5; CDR3aa: CSARVSDIRGKETQYF
v_gene: TRBV3-1; len: 12; abundance: .; j_gene: TRBJ2-3; CDR3aa: CASSLRTDTQYF
v_gene: TRBV27; len: 12; abundance: .; j_gene: TRBJ2-7; CDR3aa: CASRGQDYEQYF
v_gene: TRBV19; len: 12; abundance: .; j_gene: TRBJ2-1; CDR3aa: CASSTGFNEQFF
v_gene: TRBV29-1; len: 15; abundance: .; j_gene: TRBJ2-3; CDR3aa: CSGGRVAGSTDTQYF
v_gene: TRBV5-5; len: 16; abundance: .; j_gene: TRBJ2-7; CDR3aa: CASSLDPVGLAYEQYF
v_gene: TRBV20-1; len: 11; abundance: .; j_gene: TRBJ2-5; CDR3aa: CSARDGETQYF
v_gene: TRBV7-3; len: 15; abundance: .; j_gene: TRBJ2-3; CDR3aa: CASSLLAEGGDTQYF
v_gene: TRBV28; len: 15; abundance: .; j_gene: TRBJ2-7; CDR3aa: CASSPVQGMDYEQYF
v_gene: TRBV7-3; len: 13; abundance: .; j_gene: TRBJ1-5; CDR3aa: CASSSPGNQPQHF
v_gene: TRBV5-1; len: 14; abundance: .; j_gene: TRBJ2-2; CDR3aa: CATSDEQAPGELFF
v_gene: TRBV15; len: 14; abundance: .; j_gene: TRBJ2-7; CDR3aa: CATSRGRTAFEQYF
v_gene: TRBV6-6; len: 11; abundance: .; j_gene: TRBJ1-5; CDR3aa: CASRESQPQHF
v_gene: TRBV20-1; len: 14; abundance: .; j_gene: TRBJ1-6; CDR3aa: CSASLRGENSPLHF
v_gene: TRBV7-2; len: 14; abundance: .; j_gene: TRBJ2-3; CDR3aa: CASSPMGGTDTQYF
v_gene: TRBV28; len: 14; abundance: .; j_gene: TRBJ2-7; CDR3aa: CASSEQTGFYEQYF
v_gene: TRBV27; len: 14; abundance: medium-sized; j_gene: TRBJ2-1; CDR3aa: CASSGGGKDNEQFF
v_gene: TRBV10-3; len: 16; abundance: .; j_gene: TRBJ2-1; CDR3aa: CAISESSGDSYNEQFF
v_gene: TRBV7-6; len: 14; abundance: .; j_gene: TRBJ2-5; CDR3aa: CASSYAGTQETQYF
v_gene: TRBV12-5; len: 15; abundance: .; j_gene: TRBJ1-2; CDR3aa: CASGLTSTGIYGYTF
v_gene: TRBV5-6; len: 15; abundance: .; j_gene: TRBJ2-2; CDR3aa: CASSSRVTGTGELFF
v_gene: TRBV9; len: 15; abundance: .; j_gene: TRBJ1-1; CDR3aa: CASSASTGQGTEAFF
v_gene: TRBV14; len: 19; abundance: medium-sized; j_gene: TRBJ2-7; CDR3aa: CASSSVDATSGGYPYEQYF